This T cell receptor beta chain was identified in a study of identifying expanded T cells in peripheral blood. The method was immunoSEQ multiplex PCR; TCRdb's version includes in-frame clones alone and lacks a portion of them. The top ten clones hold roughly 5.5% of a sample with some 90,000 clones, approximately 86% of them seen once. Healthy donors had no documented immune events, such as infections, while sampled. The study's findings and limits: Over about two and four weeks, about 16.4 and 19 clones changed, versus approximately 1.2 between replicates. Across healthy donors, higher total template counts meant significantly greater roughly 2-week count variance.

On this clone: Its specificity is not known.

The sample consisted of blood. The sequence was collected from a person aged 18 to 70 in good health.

As DNA, the CDR3 is TGTGCCAGCAGCTCTCTCGACAGGGGAAGAGAGACCCAGTACTTC. Residues: CASSSLDRGRETQYF. The J gene is TRBJ2-5, the V gene TRBV7-8; 8 nucleotides align to TRBD1. Germline V lookup: CDR1 SGHVS, CDR2 FQNEAQ. The CDR3 contains 15 residues. Trimming cost V 4 bases and J 4 bases; bases outside gene matches: 8.